A single sample is the source of the 29 T cell receptor beta chains below, sequenced in a study of cytomegalovirus exposure and HLA in healthy donors. Primers included in the PCR were 60 Vbeta and 13 Jbeta primers. The protocol was immunoSEQ multiplex PCR, while the TCRdb copy is restricted to in-frame clones and leaves out a portion. Of about 100,000 clones listed, around a tenth were seen once; the top ten hold under 6%. Sequenced: PBMCs. The origin of the receptors is a man aged 35 to 55 in good health and CMV-seropositive.

V usage is TRBV2 and J usage is TRBJ2-7; no clear D. This CDR3 is 13 amino acids long. The V and J ends lost 1 base and 3 bases respectively, with 7 bases between them. Looked up from germline, CDR1 is SNHLY and CDR2 is FYNNEI. The CDR3, as DNA: TGTGCCAGCAGTGAAGACAGAGACTACGAGCAGTACTTC. Protein product: CASSEDRDYEQYF.

This clone was seen a handful of times. This chain links TRBV4-2 with TRBJ2-5, with 8 bases identical to TRBD2. CDR1 is LGHNA and CDR2 is YNFKEQ in the germline V gene. This CDR3 comprises 16 residues. With 1 base clipped from V and 5 bases from J, the junction kept 9 bases outside the gene matches. The CDR3 nucleotides read TGTGCCAGCAGCCAAGTCGGAGCGGGAGAGGGGGAGACCCAGTACTTC. Its protein product is CASSQVGAGEGETQYF.

The DNA for the CDR3 is TGTGCCAGCTCACCGGGACTAGCGGATGCCTACGAGCAGTACTTC. Its translation is CASSPGLADAYEQYF. V is TRBV18 and J is TRBJ2-7; TRBD2 aligns across 11 bases. The CDR3 contains 15 residues. Germline-derived CDR1 and CDR2 are KGHSH and LQKENI. Trimming at V came to 3 bases and at J to 2 bases, leaving 3 bases not matched to a gene.

The V call is TRBV12-5, the J call TRBJ2-7, with D possibly being TRBD2 (5 bases). Trimming cost V 8 bases and J 5 bases, with 19 bases left between them. CDR1 and CDR2 from the germline V gene are LGHNT and FRNRAP. This CDR3 region has 14 residues. The CDR3 bases are TGTGCTAGTTGGAGCGGTAAATGGATCGACGAGCAGTACTTC. Translating gives CASWSGKWIDEQYF.

This clone was found a few times. The chain joins TRBV10-1 to TRBJ2-1; 10 bases align to TRBD2. From germline, CDR1 is WNHNN and CDR2 SYGVQD (reference sequence). Trimming removed 4 bases from V and 5 bases from J; junction bases left unmatched: 2. This CDR3 has 14 residues. The CDR3 DNA reads TGCGCCAGCAGTGTTAGCGGGAGGAACAATGAGCAGTTCTTC. It specifies CASSVSGRNNEQFF.

The chain is built from TRBV5-1 and TRBJ2-7; 10 bases fit TRBD1. Trimming removed 6 bases from V and 5 bases from J; junction bases left unmatched: 2. The germline V gene encodes CDR1 SGHRS and CDR2 YFSETQ. The CDR3 is made up of 12 amino acids. This chain's CDR3 is CASKDRGNEQYF. CDR3 nucleotides: TGCGCCAGCAAGGACAGGGGGAACGAGCAGTACTTC.

The chain carries TRBV28 and TRBJ2-4; the D gene is possibly TRBD2 (6 bases). CDR3 length: 12 amino acids. In germline, CDR1 is MDHEN, CDR2 SYDVKM. Trimming took off 4 bases at V and 9 bases at J, with 10 bases between the two ends. The CDR3 region is CASSYAGTIQYF. The DNA of the CDR3 is TGTGCCAGCAGTTACGCGGGGACCATTCAGTACTTC.

A few counts support this clone. V usage is TRBV18 and J usage is TRBJ1-4; 10 bases match TRBD1. The junction had 3 bases not matched to a gene; V was cut back by 3 bases and J by 8 bases. The CDR3 loop spans 14 amino acids. CDR1 and CDR2 (germline): KGHSH, LQKENI. Here the CDR3 reads CASSPGQGQEKLFF. CDR3 DNA sequence: TGTGCCAGCTCACCGGGACAGGGGCAAGAAAAACTGTTTTTT.

This clone was picked up a small number of times. The genes are TRBV4-1 and TRBJ2-5; TRBD1 might be the D (6 bases). CDR3 size: 13 residues. Trimming pared 2 bases from V and 7 bases from J, leaving 11 bases between. Germline V CDR1 and CDR2: MGHRA, YSYEKL. The CDR3 DNA reads TGCGCCAGCAGCCAAACAGGGAAGGGGACCCAGTACTTC. Amino acid sequence: CASSQTGKGTQYF.

The chain uses TRBV10-3 and TRBJ2-3, with 9 positions matching TRBD1. Germline V gene data show CDR1 as ENHRY and CDR2 as SYGVKD. J lost 0 bases, V lost 6 bases, and 1 base had no gene match. The CDR3 runs to 14 residues. CDR3 sequence (DNA): TGTGCCATCAGGACAGGGGGGAGCACAGATACGCAGTATTTT. Its translation is CAIRTGGSTDTQYF.

This chain connects TRBV6-1 to TRBJ2-5; D perhaps matches TRBD2 (6 bases). Germline V gives CDR1 MNHNS, CDR2 SASEGT. Trimming left V 6 bases short and J 4 bases short, with 9 bases between. The CDR3 is made up of 12 amino acids. The CDR3 loop reads CASRVGGETQYF. The CDR3 DNA is TGTGCCAGCAGAGTGGGGGGAGAGACCCAGTACTTC.

The chain combines TRBV6-5 with TRBJ1-5; a possible D gene is TRBD1 (5 bases). Between the trimmed V and J ends, which lost 2 bases and 5 bases, there was a span of 10 bases. The germline CDR1 and CDR2 sequences are MNHEY and SVGAGI. The CDR3 spans 14 residues. The CDR3 DNA reads as TGTGCCAGCAGTTACCAGGGTTTCGATCAGCCCCAGCATTTT. It codes for CASSYQGFDQPQHF.

This chain joins TRBV13 and TRBJ2-1; 13 bases are shared with TRBD2. Germline CDR1 is PRHDT and CDR2 is FYEKMQ (reference sequence). Germline trimming cut 0 bases from V and 9 bases from J; bases unmatched to any gene: 5. The CDR3 consists of 16 residues. The CDR3 bases are TGTGCCAGCAGCTTAGGCCGACGACTAGCGGGAGGTGAGCAGTTCTTC. It yields the protein CASSLGRRLAGGEQFF.

J is TRBJ2-1 and V is TRBV29-1, with TRBD2 as a possible D gene (6 bases). The CDR3 has 16 residues. Germline CDR1 and CDR2: SQVTM and ANQGSEA. V gave up 2 bases and J gave up 5 bases, with 19 bases separating them. This CDR3 is CSVELGEVIVNNEQFF. The CDR3 DNA reads TGCAGCGTTGAATTGGGGGAGGTAATAGTGAACAATGAGCAGTTCTTC.

This clone appeared a few times. The chain employs TRBV28 and TRBJ2-1; D possibly corresponds to TRBD1 (7 bases). The ends were cut back, 1 base at V and 2 bases at J, with 9 bases in the middle. The germline CDR1 and CDR2 sequences are MDHEN and SYDVKM. There are 15 residues in the CDR3. The CDR3 sequence: CASSLSGGPYNEQFF. DNA for the CDR3: TGTGCCAGCAGTTTATCAGGGGGGCCCTACAATGAGCAGTTCTTC.

The rearrangement uses TRBV30 and TRBJ2-1, with D possibly TRBD1 on 5 matching bases. The germline gives CDR1 GTSNPN, CDR2 SVGIG (reference sequence). V lost 3 bases and J lost 7, with 10 bases in between. This CDR3 comprises 12 residues. For the CDR3, the DNA is TGTGCCTGGAGCGCGAAGGGGAATGAGCAGTTCTTC. Encoded protein: CAWSAKGNEQFF.

This clone was counted between two and nine times. The chain joins TRBV7-9 to TRBJ2-5; D may be TRBD2 (6 bases). The V gene's germline CDR1 is SEHNR and CDR2 FQNEAQ (reference sequence). CDR3 size: 14 residues. The germline V and J ends were trimmed by 0 bases and 5 bases, with 10 bases remaining between them. The DNA for the CDR3 is TGTGCCAGCAGCTTAGCGGGAGGCGCGGAGACCCAGTACTTC. This codes for CASSLAGGAETQYF.

This clone occurred a few times. The chain joins TRBV19 to TRBJ2-1; the match to TRBD2 covers 9 bases. This CDR3 has 14 residues. Germline CDR1 and CDR2: LNHDA and SQIVND (reference sequence). V dropped 9 bases and J dropped 13; count of bases not matched to a gene: 16. The CDR3 sequence is CARSRLAESFFQFF. DNA of the CDR3: TGTGCCAGGTCTAGACTAGCGGAGTCGTTTTTCCAGTTCTTC. The full variable domain, completed using reference TRBV19 and TRBJ2-1, is DGGITQSPKYLFRKEGQNVTLSCEQNLNHDAMYWYRQDPGQGLRLIYYSQIVNDFQKGDIAEGYSVSREKKESFPLTVTSAQKNPTAFYLCARSRLAESFFQFFGPGTRLTVL.

This chain connects TRBV28 to TRBJ2-2, with D possibly TRBD1 on 5 matching bases. Trimming pared 3 bases from V and 4 bases from J, leaving 12 bases between. Germline V lookup: CDR1 MDHEN, CDR2 SYDVKM. This CDR3 contains 15 residues. The CDR3 loop reads CASSFPDRPTGELFF. DNA of the CDR3: TGTGCCAGCAGTTTTCCCGACAGACCCACCGGGGAGCTGTTTTTT.

The chain combines TRBV7-3 with TRBJ2-1; 7 bases are shared with TRBD1. This CDR3 contains 15 residues. The germline CDR1 and CDR2 sequences are SGHTA and FQGTGA. The trim removed 5 bases at V and 8 bases at J, leaving 12 bases unmatched. CDR3 protein: CASSPGIGGFDEQFF. The CDR3 coding sequence is TGTGCCAGCAGCCCCGGGATAGGGGGCTTCGATGAGCAGTTCTTC. Based on the CDR3 plus reference TRBV7-3 and TRBJ2-1, the full variable domain is GAGVSQTPSNKVTEKGKYVELRCDPISGHTALYWYRQSLGQGPEFLIYFQGTGAADDSGLPNDRFFAVRPEGSVSTLKIQRTERGDSAVYLCASSPGIGGFDEQFFGPGTRLTVL.

This clone has more than one count but fewer than ten. This sequence joins TRBV7-9 and TRBJ2-1; TRBD1 matches 8 bases. Unmatched junction bases numbered 13, after V lost 10 bases and J lost 5 bases. This CDR3 has 15 amino acids. Germline CDR1 is SEHNR and CDR2 is FQNEAQ (reference sequence). The CDR3 coding sequence is TGTGCCACCATTTTGAACAGGGGGAGTCACAATGAGCAGTTCTTC. It yields the protein CATILNRGSHNEQFF.

The chain joins TRBV5-6 to TRBJ2-1, with TRBD2 matching 9 bases. Germline loops: CDR1 SGHDT, CDR2 YYEEEE. The V and J ends lost 7 bases and 6 bases, in that order; junction bases with no gene match: 11. The CDR3 contains 15 residues. CDR3 loop: CASRLPSGISNEQFF. The CDR3 DNA reads TGTGCCAGCCGCCTACCTAGCGGGATAAGCAATGAGCAGTTCTTC.

V is TRBV28 and J is TRBJ1-6; D may be TRBD1 (5 bases). This CDR3 spans 12 amino acids. Germline CDR1 is MDHEN and CDR2 is SYDVKM. Trimming removed 2 bases at V and 14 bases at J, with 10 bases between. CDR3 in amino acids: CASSLSVTALHF. The CDR3 DNA is TGTGCCAGCAGTTTAAGCGTGACAGCCCTCCACTTT.

This clone turned up a few times. This chain connects TRBV29-1 to TRBJ1-1; the match to TRBD1 covers 7 bases. Germline loops: CDR1 SQVTM, CDR2 ANQGSEA. The CDR3 consists of 12 residues. V lost 7 bases and J lost 4; bases outside the gene matches: 6. CDR3 nucleotides: TGCAGCGCATCACAGGGGACCACTGAAGCTTTCTTT. Protein sequence: CSASQGTTEAFF.

V is TRBV6-5 and J is TRBJ2-7, with D perhaps matching TRBD2 (6 bases). The CDR3 extends over 14 amino acids. Germline values: CDR1 MNHEY, CDR2 SVGAGI. Trimming shortened V by 0 bases and J by 3 bases, and 9 bases separated the two germline ends. The CDR3 region has the DNA TGTGCCAGCAGTTACTCTCCCGGGAGCTACGAGCAGTACTTC. This codes for CASSYSPGSYEQYF.

The rearrangement links TRBV5-1 to TRBJ2-3, with D possibly being TRBD2 (6 bases). This CDR3 has 14 amino acids. Trimming removed 4 bases from V and 2 bases from J, with 11 bases in between. Germline CDR1 reads SGHRS; CDR2 reads YFSETQ. Here the CDR3 DNA reads TGCGCCAGCAGCGCCGGACTAATCACAGATACGCAGTATTTT. This sequence encodes CASSAGLITDTQYF.

V usage is TRBV28 and J usage is TRBJ2-7; no clear D gene. V dropped 2 bases and J dropped 0 bases, with 14 bases sitting between them. The CDR3 totals 16 residues. Germline V lookup: CDR1 MDHEN, CDR2 SYDVKM. CDR3 region: CASSLNLGGSSYEQYF. The CDR3 DNA reads TGTGCCAGCAGTTTAAATCTAGGCGGCAGCTCCTACGAGCAGTACTTC.

This chain links TRBV29-1 with TRBJ2-2; D is perhaps TRBD1 (6 bases). CDR1 is SQVTM, CDR2 ANQGSEA, per germline. V lost 3 bases to trimming and J lost 7 bases, with 12 bases between them. The length of the CDR3 is 13 residues. CDR3 bases: TGCAGCGTTGATCTCCAGGGGTACGGGGAGCTGTTTTTT. This translates into CSVDLQGYGELFF.

The V and J genes are TRBV28 and TRBJ2-3; tentatively, D is TRBD2 (6 bases). Between the trimmed V and J ends, which lost 7 bases and 0 bases, there was a span of 11 bases. Germline CDR1 is MDHEN and CDR2 is SYDVKM. CDR3 size: 14 residues. The chain's CDR3 is CASKRVTSTDTQYF. CDR3 nucleotide sequence: TGTGCCAGCAAGCGGGTAACTAGCACAGATACGCAGTATTTT.